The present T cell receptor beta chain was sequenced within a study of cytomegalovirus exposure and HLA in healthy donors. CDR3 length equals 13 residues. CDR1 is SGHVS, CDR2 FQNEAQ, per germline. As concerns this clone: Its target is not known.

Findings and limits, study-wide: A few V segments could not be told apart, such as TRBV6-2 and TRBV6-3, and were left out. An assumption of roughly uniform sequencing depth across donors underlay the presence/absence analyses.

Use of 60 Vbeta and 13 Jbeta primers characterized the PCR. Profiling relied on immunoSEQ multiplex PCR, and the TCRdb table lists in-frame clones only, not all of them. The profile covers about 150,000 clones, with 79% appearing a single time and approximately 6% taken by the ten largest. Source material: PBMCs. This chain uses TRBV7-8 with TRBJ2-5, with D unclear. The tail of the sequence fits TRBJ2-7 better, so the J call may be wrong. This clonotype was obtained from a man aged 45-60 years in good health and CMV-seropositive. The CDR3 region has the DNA TGTGCCAGCAGCCCATGGAGTGGCTACGAGCAGTACTTC. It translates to CASSPWSGYEQYF.